These 25 T cell receptor beta chains share one sample of origin, sequenced in a study of cytomegalovirus exposure and HLA in healthy donors. Researchers ran the PCR with 60 Vbeta and 13 Jbeta primers. Clones were read by immunoSEQ multiplex PCR, and TCRdb kept only the in-frame ones, dropping some. The top ten hold roughly 13% of the sample, which has approximately 120,000 clones, 77% seen once. Sequenced: PBMCs. These receptor sequences come from a woman between 40 and 50 years old in good health and CMV-seropositive.

V and J are TRBV27 and TRBJ1-5, with D tentatively TRBD1 (5 bases). V was cut by 6 bases and J by 0 bases, with 9 bases left in between. The CDR3 has 14 residues. Germline CDR1 and CDR2: MNHEY and SMNVEV (reference sequence). The CDR3 is CASSLQGSNQPQHF. The DNA of the CDR3 is TGTGCCAGCAGCCTTCAGGGTAGCAATCAGCCCCAGCATTTT.

This chain uses TRBV29-1 with TRBJ2-1; D unresolved. The CDR3 sequence is 11 residues long. In germline, CDR1 is SQVTM, CDR2 ANQGSEA. V lost 8 bases and J 9 bases, leaving 14 bases between the germline ends. The CDR3 loop reads CSPSEPGEQFF. In DNA form, the CDR3 reads TGCAGCCCTTCAGAACCGGGTGAGCAGTTCTTC.

V gene TRBV7-3 combines with J gene TRBJ2-7, with a weak D call TRBD1 (6 bases). The CDR3 covers 14 residues. V lost 6 bases and J lost 0, with 12 bases in between. Germline CDR1 reads SGHTA; CDR2 reads FQGTGA. The DNA for the CDR3 is TGTGCCAGCAGTTCCCAAGGGGGCTCCTACGAGCAGTACTTC. This gives the protein CASSSQGGSYEQYF.

The chain joins TRBV6-5 to TRBJ2-7; TRBD1 agrees at 7 bases. Per germline, CDR1 MNHEY and CDR2 SVGAGI. The CDR3 contains 14 residues. V gave up 2 bases and J gave up 6 bases; unmatched junction bases: 7. In nucleotides, the CDR3 is TGTGCCAGCAGTTACATAGGGGGCAAAAGCGAGCAGTACTTC. It yields the protein CASSYIGGKSEQYF.

CDR3 residues: CASSVEGGSYEQYF. In DNA, the CDR3 is TGTGCCAGCAGCGTAGAGGGGGGGTCCTACGAGCAGTACTTC. The rearrangement joins TRBV9 to TRBJ2-7; maybe TRBD2 (7 bases). There are 14 residues in the CDR3. Trimming pared 0 bases from V and 1 base from J, leaving 8 bases between. Per germline, CDR1 SGDLS and CDR2 YYNGEE.

In regard to this clone: Other DNA sequences in the same sample also yield this CDR3. The chain couples TRBV7-6 to TRBJ2-7; 7 positions match TRBD2. Germline V gene sequence: CDR1 SGHVS, CDR2 FNYEAQ. CDR3 length: 15 residues. With 0 bases clipped from V and 7 bases from J, the junction kept 9 bases outside the gene matches. Written as DNA, the CDR3 is TGTGCCAGCAGCTTAGCGCTGGCGGGAGTAAGTGAGCAGTACTTC. Its protein product is CASSLALAGVSEQYF.

This clone occurred once. The rearrangement joins TRBV2 to TRBJ1-5, with D perhaps matching TRBD1 (5 bases). V was cut by 3 bases and J by 5 bases, with 5 bases left in between. This CDR3 comprises 12 residues. The germline CDR1 and CDR2 sequences are SNHLY and FYNNEI. CDR3 amino acids: CASSDRDQPQHF. CDR3 nucleotides: TGTGCCAGCAGTGACAGGGATCAGCCCCAGCATTTT.

The chain has TRBV18 and TRBJ2-1; 14 nucleotides align to TRBD2. CDR1 is KGHSH and CDR2 is LQKENI in the germline V gene. V was clipped by 5 bases and J by 7 bases; unmatched bases: 7. The CDR3 loop spans 16 amino acids. In DNA, the CDR3 is TGTGCCAGCTCATCCACCGGGACTAGCGGGAGTAATGAGCAGTTCTTC. Translation gives CASSSTGTSGSNEQFF.

V usage is TRBV7-3 and J usage is TRBJ2-5; 7 nucleotides align to TRBD2. The CDR3 extends over 15 amino acids. Germline CDR1 and CDR2: SGHTA and FQGTGA. V was pared by 5 bases and J by 5 bases, with 11 bases of the junction left unmatched. CDR3 coding DNA: TGTGCCAGCAGCCCAAACGGCGGGAGCTCGGAGACCCAGTACTTC. Translated: CASSPNGGSSETQYF.

This clone was seen a single time. The rearrangement joins TRBV28 to TRBJ1-6; TRBD1 matches 8 bases. Germline CDR1 is MDHEN and CDR2 is SYDVKM. Trimming cost V 2 bases and J 8 bases; bases outside gene matches: 2. CDR3 length: 14 residues. This chain's CDR3 is CASSLQGAYSPLHF. CDR3 sequence (DNA): TGTGCCAGCAGTTTACAGGGGGCTTATTCACCCCTCCACTTT.

This chain uses TRBV18 with TRBJ2-7; D call uncertain. The CDR3 totals 12 residues. Looked up from germline, CDR1 is KGHSH and CDR2 is LQKENI. V was cut by 2 bases and J by 2 bases, with 4 bases left in between. In nucleotides, the CDR3 is TGTGCCAGCTCACCAACGGCCTACGAGCAGTACTTC. Translated, it gives CASSPTAYEQYF.

This clone has a single count. The CDR3 spells CASSLTENTEAFF. Here the CDR3 DNA reads TGTGCCAGTAGTCTGACAGAGAACACTGAAGCTTTCTTT. This chain connects TRBV19 to TRBJ1-1, with D tentatively TRBD1 (5 bases). The CDR3 runs to 13 residues. The ends were cut back, 5 bases at V and 1 base at J, with 8 bases in the middle. Looked up from germline, CDR1 is LNHDA and CDR2 is SQIVND (reference sequence).

The chain uses TRBV7-8 and TRBJ2-7, with D perhaps matching TRBD2 (5 bases). This CDR3 spans 12 amino acids. Trimming shortened V by 5 bases and J by 6 bases, and 11 bases separated the two germline ends. The germline V gene encodes CDR1 SGHVS and CDR2 FQNEAQ. The CDR3 nucleotides are TGTGCCAGCAGCGGAGGAGGTGCCGAGCAGTACTTC. Amino acids: CASSGGGAEQYF.

The chain is built from TRBV15 and TRBJ2-2; 9 nucleotides agree with TRBD2. The CDR3 is 17 residues long. Trimming cost V 0 bases and J 4 bases; bases outside gene matches: 6. From germline, CDR1 is LNHNV and CDR2 YYDKDF (reference sequence). The CDR3 DNA follows: TGTGCCACCAGCAGAGATGGCCTAGCGGGAAGCACCGGGGAGCTGTTTTTT. As protein: CATSRDGLAGSTGELFF.

This chain connects TRBV19 to TRBJ1-3; TRBD1 matches 8 bases. Germline CDR1 reads LNHDA; CDR2 reads SQIVND (reference sequence). The ends lost 3 bases at V and 2 bases at J; junction bases unmatched: 0. This CDR3 is built from 14 residues. CDR3 protein: CASSIRGPGNTIYF. The DNA for the CDR3 is TGTGCCAGTAGTATCAGGGGGCCTGGAAACACCATATATTTT.

The chain carries TRBV19 and TRBJ1-1; perhaps TRBD1 as D (6 bases). V gave up 10 bases and J gave up 5 bases, with 23 bases separating them. The CDR3 is made up of 15 amino acids. CDR1 and CDR2 (germline): LNHDA, SQIVND (reference sequence). The CDR3 DNA reads as TGTGCCACCACCGACCCCCCGGGGACAAGGACTGAAGCTTTCTTT. It is translated as CATTDPPGTRTEAFF.

The chain combines TRBV30 with TRBJ2-7; TRBD2 might be the D (6 bases). This CDR3 contains 14 residues. CDR1 GTSNPN and CDR2 SVGIG come from the germline V gene (reference sequence). The V end lost 0 bases, the J end lost 3 bases, and 12 bases lay between the germline ends. This CDR3 reads CAWSVPDYLYEQYF. As DNA, the CDR3 is TGTGCCTGGAGTGTACCGGACTACCTCTACGAGCAGTACTTC.

The sample holds a few counts of this clone. The chain uses TRBV28 and TRBJ2-3; 7 bases map to TRBD2. This CDR3 contains 14 residues. Germline assignment: CDR1 MDHEN and CDR2 SYDVKM. Germline trimming cut 5 bases from V and 10 bases from J; bases unmatched to any gene: 12. CDR3 sequence reads: CASSTSRTSRAQYF. For the CDR3, the DNA is TGTGCCAGCAGTACATCAAGGACTAGTAGGGCGCAGTATTTT.

In its sample, this clone was seen once. The chain has TRBV5-1 and TRBJ2-2; 11 bases line up with TRBD2. With 4 bases clipped from V and 7 bases from J, the junction kept 6 bases outside the gene matches. The CDR3 runs 15 residues. Germline CDR1 is SGHRS and CDR2 is YFSETQ. CDR3 sequence: CASSATSGSFGELFF. The CDR3 coding sequence is TGCGCCAGCAGCGCCACTAGCGGGAGCTTCGGGGAGCTGTTTTTT.

This clone was counted only a few times. At the DNA level, this CDR3 is encoded by other sequences in the same sample as well. The chain carries TRBV7-2 and TRBJ1-2; 10 positions agree with TRBD1. Germline V lookup: CDR1 SGHTA, CDR2 FQGNSA. This CDR3 contains 13 residues. The V and J ends lost 3 bases and 8 bases, in that order; junction bases with no gene match: 3. This chain's CDR3 is CASSFAGQGGYTF. Written as DNA, the CDR3 is TGTGCCAGCAGCTTCGCGGGACAGGGGGGCTACACCTTC.

The rearrangement uses TRBV29-1 and TRBJ1-2; D perhaps matches TRBD1 (5 bases). With 5 bases removed from V and 5 bases from J, the gap between germline ends came to 18 bases. Germline CDR1 is SQVTM and CDR2 is ANQGSEA. This CDR3 is 14 amino acids long. CDR3 sequence (DNA): TGCAGCGTTAACTCAGGGTCTGATAGGTATGGCTACACCTTC. Protein: CSVNSGSDRYGYTF.

The chain has TRBV4-1 and TRBJ2-5; 9 nucleotides match TRBD1. The CDR3 totals 14 residues. Trimming cost V 3 bases and J 5 bases; bases outside gene matches: 4. Germline CDR1 reads MGHRA; CDR2 reads YSYEKL. Here the CDR3 DNA reads TGCGCCAGCAGCCAGGACAGGGGCTTGGAGACCCAGTACTTC. Translation gives CASSQDRGLETQYF.

This chain uses TRBV29-1 with TRBJ1-3; TRBD1 matches 7 bases. V shed 7 bases, J shed 4 bases, and the junction held 1 base outside the gene matches. Looked up from germline, CDR1 is SQVTM and CDR2 is ANQGSEA. The CDR3 totals 11 residues. Here the CDR3 reads CSGGQGNTIYF. CDR3 bases: TGCAGCGGGGGACAGGGAAACACCATATATTTT.

The sample holds a few counts of this clone. The chain combines TRBV19 with TRBJ2-2; no definite D call. Germline V gene sequence: CDR1 LNHDA, CDR2 SQIVND (reference sequence). V lost 0 bases, J lost 6 bases, and 8 bases lay in between. This CDR3 comprises 14 residues. The CDR3 DNA follows: TGTGCCAGTAGTATAGACCTAGAACCCGGGGAGCTGTTTTTT. It translates to CASSIDLEPGELFF.

This clone was seen a handful of times. The chain carries TRBV7-9 and TRBJ1-1; the D gene is possibly TRBD1 (6 bases). Trimming pared 4 bases from V and 3 bases from J, leaving 12 bases between. This CDR3 has 14 amino acids. Germline V gives CDR1 SEHNR, CDR2 FQNEAQ (reference sequence). The CDR3 nucleotides are TGTGCCAGCAGCTCACAGGGTGCGGACACTGAAGCTTTCTTT. This encodes CASSSQGADTEAFF. The full variable domain, completed using reference TRBV7-9 and TRBJ1-1, is DTGVSQNPRHKITKRGQNVTFRCDPISEHNRLYWYRQTLGQGPEFLTYFQNEAQLEKSRLLSDRFSAERPKGSFSTLEIQRTEQGDSAMYLCASSSQGADTEAFFGQGTRLTVV.